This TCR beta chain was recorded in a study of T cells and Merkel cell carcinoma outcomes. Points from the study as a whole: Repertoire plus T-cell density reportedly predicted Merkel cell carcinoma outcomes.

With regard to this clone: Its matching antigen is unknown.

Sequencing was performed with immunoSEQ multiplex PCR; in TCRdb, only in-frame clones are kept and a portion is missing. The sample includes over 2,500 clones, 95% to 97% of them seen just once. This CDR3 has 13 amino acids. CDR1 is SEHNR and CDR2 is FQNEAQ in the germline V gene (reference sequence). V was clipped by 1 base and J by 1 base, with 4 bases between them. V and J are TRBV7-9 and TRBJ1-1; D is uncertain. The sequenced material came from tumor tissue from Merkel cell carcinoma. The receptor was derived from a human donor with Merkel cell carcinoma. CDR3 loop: CASSLEANTEAFF. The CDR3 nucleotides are TGTGCCAGCAGCTTAGAAGCGAACACTGAAGCTTTCTTT.